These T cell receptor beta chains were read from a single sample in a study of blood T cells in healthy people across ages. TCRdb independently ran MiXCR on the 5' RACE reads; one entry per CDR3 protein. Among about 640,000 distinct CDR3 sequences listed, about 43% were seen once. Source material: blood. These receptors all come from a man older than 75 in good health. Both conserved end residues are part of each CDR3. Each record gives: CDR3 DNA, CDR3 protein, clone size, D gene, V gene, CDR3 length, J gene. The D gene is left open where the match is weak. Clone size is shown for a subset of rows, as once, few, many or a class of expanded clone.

DNA: TGTGCCACCAGCAGAGATCGAGATGCTATAAGGGAGCAGTTCTTC
CDR3: CATSRDRDAIREQFF
size: few
D: .
V: TRBV15
length: 15
J: TRBJ2-1

DNA: TGCAGTGCTACACAGAGAGTTGGTGAAAAACTGTTTTTT
CDR3: CSATQRVGEKLFF
size: .
D: .
V: TRBV20-1
length: 13
J: TRBJ1-4

DNA: TGCGCCAGCAGCCAGCTTGGACTAGCGAGGAATGAGCAGTACTTC
CDR3: CASSQLGLARNEQYF
size: few
D: TRBD2
V: TRBV4-3
length: 15
J: TRBJ2-5

DNA: TGTGCCAGCAGCCAGGGATATAGCAATCAGCCCCAGCATTTT
CDR3: CASSQGYSNQPQHF
size: few
D: .
V: TRBV12-3/TRBV12-4
length: 14
J: TRBJ1-5

DNA: TGTGACAGCAGTTCTCATTCCGGGTCGCCCTCTGGGGCCAACGTCCTGACTTTC
CDR3: CDSSSHSGSPSGANVLTF
size: .
D: .
V: TRBV6-5
length: 18
J: TRBJ2-6

DNA: TGTGCCAGCAGCGCCCAGACAGGGGGCATCACCTACGAGCAGTACTTC
CDR3: CASSAQTGGITYEQYF
size: .
D: TRBD1
V: TRBV7-2
length: 16
J: TRBJ2-7

DNA: TGTGCCATCAGACCGGGTCCGAGCTCTGGAAACACCATATATTTT
CDR3: CAIRPGPSSGNTIYF
size: .
D: .
V: TRBV10-3
length: 15
J: TRBJ1-3

DNA: TGTGCCAGCAGTTACCCGGGACTGGTAACCTACGAGCAGTACTTC
CDR3: CASSYPGLVTYEQYF
size: .
D: .
V: TRBV6-2/TRBV6-3
length: 15
J: TRBJ2-7

DNA: TGCAGCGCCCCGGGGGGGAGCACAGATACGCAGTATTTT
CDR3: CSAPGGSTDTQYF
size: many
D: TRBD2
V: TRBV29-1
length: 13
J: TRBJ2-3

DNA: TGTGCCAGCAGCTTAGTAGGTAGCGGGAGGGCCGATGAGCAGTTCTTC
CDR3: CASSLVGSGRADEQFF
size: few
D: TRBD2
V: TRBV7-8
length: 16
J: TRBJ2-1

DNA: TGTGCCAGCTCCAAATCCCAGTGGACAGGCTTTGACTATGGCTACACCTTC
CDR3: CASSKSQWTGFDYGYTF
size: .
D: TRBD1
V: TRBV6-2/TRBV6-3
length: 17
J: TRBJ1-2

DNA: TGTGCCAGCAGATCGGGACTAGCGGGAGTCTCTGGGGCCAACGTCCTGACTTTC
CDR3: CASRSGLAGVSGANVLTF
size: .
D: TRBD2
V: TRBV6-2/TRBV6-3
length: 18
J: TRBJ2-6

DNA: TGTGCCAGCAGAGAGGTTGGCACAGATACGCAGTATTTT
CDR3: CASREVGTDTQYF
size: .
D: .
V: TRBV11-2
length: 13
J: TRBJ2-3

DNA: TGTGCCAGCAGCCTAGCGGACAGGGGGCGTGAGCAGTACTTC
CDR3: CASSLADRGREQYF
size: .
D: TRBD1
V: TRBV28
length: 14
J: TRBJ2-7

DNA: TGTGCCAGCAGCTTATTTCCAGAAGAGACCCAGTACTTC
CDR3: CASSLFPEETQYF
size: .
D: .
V: TRBV7-2
length: 13
J: TRBJ2-5

DNA: TGCGCCAGCAGCCATCGTCAGGGGGAAAGACTGTTTTTT
CDR3: CASSHRQGERLFF
size: .
D: TRBD1
V: TRBV4-3
length: 13
J: TRBJ1-4

DNA: TGCAGCGTTGAAGCGGGCACTGAAGCTTTCTTT
CDR3: CSVEAGTEAFF
size: .
D: .
V: TRBV29-1
length: 11
J: TRBJ1-1

DNA: TGTGCCAGCAGTACCCGGACTAGCGGGAGGGCCAGGCCCTTAGAGACCCAGTACTTC
CDR3: CASSTRTSGRARPLETQYF
size: .
D: TRBD2
V: TRBV6-2/TRBV6-3
length: 19
J: TRBJ2-5

DNA: TGTGCCAGCAGTTACTCGCGTGGGGGGGGGATGGATGAGCAGTACTTC
CDR3: CASSYSRGGGMDEQYF
size: .
D: TRBD2
V: TRBV6-2/TRBV6-3
length: 16
J: TRBJ2-5

DNA: TGTGCCAGCAGTGCGGAGAATTCCAAGACCCAGTACTTC
CDR3: CASSAENSKTQYF
size: .
D: .
V: TRBV2
length: 13
J: TRBJ2-5

DNA: TGTGCCAGCAGCTCCACCCCGACAAGTTCCCAGCATTTT
CDR3: CASSSTPTSSQHF
size: .
D: .
V: TRBV7-2
length: 13
J: TRBJ1-5

DNA: TGTGCCAGCAGCTTGGATTTTGAGCAGTTCTTC
CDR3: CASSLDFEQFF
size: few
D: .
V: TRBV5-5
length: 11
J: TRBJ2-1

DNA: TGTGCCAGCAGTTTGGGGGGTGATGGATCCTACGAGCAGTACTTC
CDR3: CASSLGGDGSYEQYF
size: .
D: .
V: TRBV27
length: 15
J: TRBJ2-7

DNA: TGTGCCTGGAGTGTCGGGATAAACATTCAGTACTTC
CDR3: CAWSVGINIQYF
size: few
D: .
V: TRBV30
length: 12
J: TRBJ2-4

DNA: TGCAGTGCTAGTTCCACAGGAGCTTCAACCTACGAGCAGTACTTC
CDR3: CSASSTGASTYEQYF
size: .
D: .
V: TRBV20-1
length: 15
J: TRBJ2-7

DNA: TGCGCCAGCAGCCTTAACAGGGACAGTCTAGTTCAGCCCCAGCATTTT
CDR3: CASSLNRDSLVQPQHF
size: .
D: TRBD1
V: TRBV4-1
length: 16
J: TRBJ1-5

DNA: TGTGCCAGCAGTTACTCCGGGACTAGCGGGTGGGATGAGCAGTTCTTC
CDR3: CASSYSGTSGWDEQFF
size: .
D: TRBD2
V: TRBV6-5
length: 16
J: TRBJ2-1

DNA: TGTTCCAGCAGCGACAGGGGGGGGAACATTCAGTACTTC
CDR3: CSSSDRGGNIQYF
size: .
D: TRBD1
V: TRBV6-1
length: 13
J: TRBJ2-4